These 11 T cell receptor beta chains originate from one sample sequenced in a study of T cells expressing NK-cell markers. TCRdb processed the 5' RACE reads again and assigns one entry to each CDR3 protein, with no DNA. The table gives 150,000 to 200,000 distinct CDR3 sequences; the top ten clones make up under 20% of it. Sequencing used blood T cells: a sorted CD56 or NKG2C T cell subset, CD4+ or CD8+ T cells, or bulk PBMC T cells (not recorded which). These receptors were collected from a woman aged 18 to 75 in good health.

This sequence joins TRBV27 and TRBJ1-5; absent DNA, TCRdb's TRBD1 call cannot be checked. This CDR3 has 14 amino acids. Germline CDR1 is MNHEY and CDR2 is SMNVEV (reference sequence). The CDR3 sequence: CASSLSNQGQPQHF.

The chain carries TRBV28 and TRBJ2-2; checking the TCRdb D call of TRBD2 is not possible without DNA. This CDR3 has 18 residues. The germline CDR1 and CDR2 sequences are MDHEN and SYDVKM. The chain's CDR3 is CASSGGLAGPTDTGELFF.

This chain connects TRBV20-1 to TRBJ2-5. Germline values: CDR1 DFQATT, CDR2 SNEGSKA (reference sequence). The CDR3 has 13 amino acids. This CDR3 reads CSASKQLQETQYF.

CDR3 region: CASSGPGTLSYEQYF. V gene TRBV2 combines with J gene TRBJ2-7; TCRdb outputs TRBD1, but without DNA this stays unchecked. CDR3 size: 15 residues. CDR1 is SNHLY and CDR2 is FYNNEI in the germline V gene.

The rearrangement links TRBV20-1 to TRBJ2-5; TCRdb designates TRBD2, a call that cannot be tested without DNA. This CDR3 is built from 13 residues. Per the germline V gene, CDR1 is DFQATT and CDR2 is SNEGSKA (reference sequence). Here the CDR3 reads CSAAGFAGKTQYF.

The rearrangement joins TRBV4-1 to TRBJ2-7; TCRdb designates TRBD1, a call that cannot be tested without DNA. Germline CDR1 and CDR2: MGHRA and YSYEKL. There are 15 residues in the CDR3. The CDR3 spells CASSQDMGDRYEQYF.

This chain connects TRBV20-1 to TRBJ1-1; the TRBD1 assignment by TCRdb is unverifiable without DNA. This CDR3 comprises 13 residues. From germline, CDR1 is DFQATT and CDR2 SNEGSKA (reference sequence). This CDR3 reads CSAYAGVYTEAFF.

The chain joins TRBV12-3 or TRBV12-4 to TRBJ2-1. This CDR3 spans 15 amino acids. The CDR3 sequence is CASSSAVQTYNEQFF.

This sequence joins TRBV4-1 and TRBJ2-1; TCRdb designates TRBD1, a call that cannot be tested without DNA. The CDR3 sequence is 17 residues long. Germline-derived CDR1 and CDR2 are MGHRA and YSYEKL. The CDR3 is CASSQSLLQGAINEQFF.

The chain carries TRBV3-1 and TRBJ1-2; the D call from TCRdb, TRBD1, cannot be confirmed without DNA. The CDR3 is 14 residues long. CDR1 and CDR2 (germline): LGHDT, YNNKEL (reference sequence). CDR3 amino acids: CASSQVGNNYGYTF.

The chain is built from TRBV5-5 and TRBJ1-5; absent DNA, TCRdb's TRBD1 call cannot be checked. Germline CDR1 is SGHKS and CDR2 is YYEKEE (reference sequence). The CDR3 is 15 amino acids. The CDR3 sequence: CASSLDGTSNQPQHF.